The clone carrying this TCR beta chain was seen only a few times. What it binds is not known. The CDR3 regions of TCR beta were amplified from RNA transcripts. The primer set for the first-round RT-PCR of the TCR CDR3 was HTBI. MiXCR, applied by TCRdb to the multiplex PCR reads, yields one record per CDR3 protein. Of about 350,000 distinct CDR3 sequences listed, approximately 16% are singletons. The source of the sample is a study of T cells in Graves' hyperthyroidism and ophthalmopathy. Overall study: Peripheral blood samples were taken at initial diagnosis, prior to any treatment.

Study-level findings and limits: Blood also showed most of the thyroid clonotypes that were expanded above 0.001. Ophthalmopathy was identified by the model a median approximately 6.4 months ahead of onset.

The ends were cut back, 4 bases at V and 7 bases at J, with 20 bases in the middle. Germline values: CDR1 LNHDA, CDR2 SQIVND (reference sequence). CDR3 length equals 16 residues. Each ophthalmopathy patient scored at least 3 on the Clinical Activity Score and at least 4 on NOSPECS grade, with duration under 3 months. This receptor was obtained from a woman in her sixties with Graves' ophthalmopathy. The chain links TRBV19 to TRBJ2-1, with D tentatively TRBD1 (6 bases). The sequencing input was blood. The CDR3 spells CASSNSQGHPENEQFF. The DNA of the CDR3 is TGTGCCAGTAGTAATTCACAGGGTCACCCGGAGAATGAGCAGTTCTTC.